This entry concerns a single TCR beta chain. Its antigen is unidentified. The sample is drawn from a study of T cell responses to AZD1222 COVID-19 vaccine. For the study at large: Pooling covered second doses at about 4 or about 12 weeks.

Clones were read by immunoSEQ multiplex PCR, and TCRdb kept only the in-frame ones, dropping some. The table has fewer than 90,000 clones, roughly 84% seen once. Study-wide findings and caveats: Elevations in Spike-specific TCR breadth and depth followed administration of two AZD1222 doses. Unmutated variant regions reportedly attract nearly half of all spike-specific TCRs. Clonal diversity was possibly underestimated, and white British individuals and females predominated among donors.

Germline CDR1 reads LGHDT; CDR2 reads YNNKEL (reference sequence). The V segment lost 8 bases and the J segment 0 bases; nucleotides outside the gene matches: 4. This CDR3 is 14 amino acids long. Sequenced material: peripheral blood, taken on day 0 of AZD1222 vaccination. The chain has TRBV3-1 (or the pseudogene TRBV3-2) and TRBJ2-3, with 8 bases lining up with TRBD2. The origin of this receptor is an adult in good health. CDR3 sequence: CASCPSGSTDTQYF. In DNA form, the CDR3 reads TGTGCCAGCTGTCCTAGCGGGAGCACAGATACGCAGTATTTT.